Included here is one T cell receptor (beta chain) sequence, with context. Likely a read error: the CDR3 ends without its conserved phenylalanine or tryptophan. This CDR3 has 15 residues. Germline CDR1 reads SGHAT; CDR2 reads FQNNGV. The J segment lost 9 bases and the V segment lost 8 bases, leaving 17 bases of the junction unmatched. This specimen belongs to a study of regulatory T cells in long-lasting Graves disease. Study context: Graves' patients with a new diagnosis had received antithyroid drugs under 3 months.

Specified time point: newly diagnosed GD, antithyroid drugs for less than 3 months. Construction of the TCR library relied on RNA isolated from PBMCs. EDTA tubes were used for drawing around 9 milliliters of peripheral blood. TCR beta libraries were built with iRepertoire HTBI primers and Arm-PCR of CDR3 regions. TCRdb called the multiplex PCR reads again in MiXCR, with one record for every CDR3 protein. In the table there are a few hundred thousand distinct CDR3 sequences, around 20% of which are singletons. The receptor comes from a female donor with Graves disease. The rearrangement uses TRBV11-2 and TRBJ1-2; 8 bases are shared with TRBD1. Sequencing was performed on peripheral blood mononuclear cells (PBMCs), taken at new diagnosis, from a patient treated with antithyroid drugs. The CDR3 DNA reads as TGTGCCAGCGGCCTATTTGGGACAGGAACGGGGAGCTACACCCTC. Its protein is CASGLFGTGTGSYTL.